This section outlines one T cell receptor delta chain sequence together with its context. TCRdb records a much larger clone's protein for this DNA, with a difference at residue 12 that likely arises from a read error; the protein given is the translation of the DNA. This sample is drawn from a study of gamma delta lymphoproliferative disorders and STAT genes. Background on the study: The LymphoTrack Dx TCRG Assay amplified gamma chains from at least 50 ng of genomic DNA.

The CDR3 is 18 residues long. V shed 0 bases, J shed 1 base, and the junction held 11 bases outside the gene matches. Germline lookup yields CDR1 GEAIGNYY and CDR2 EKD. Sequencing used genomic DNA taken from PBMCs of patients and controls. TCRdb reanalyzed the multiplex PCR reads using CATT. This sample carries approximately 960 delta-chain clones, approximately 2.1% of them seen once, and the ten largest clones take 73%. The receptor was derived from a human donor in good health. Material for sequencing was blood. This rearrangement joins TRDV2 to TRDJ1; 9 bases are shared with TRDD3. CDR3 bases: TGTGCCTGTGACACCGTAACTGGGGGACGGATGTGCACCGATAAACTCATCTTT. It translates to CACDTVTGGRMCTDKLIF.